The 12 T cell receptor beta chains below come from one sample, sequenced in a study of blood T cells in healthy people across ages. With a J-beta primer mix and a sample-barcoded 5' primer, a second PCR ran roughly 6 to 11 cycles. TCRdb re-derived calls from the 5' RACE reads in MiXCR, one entry per CDR3 protein. This table has 1.5 million to 2 million distinct CDR3 sequences, roughly two fifths appearing once. Specimen: blood. Every receptor here comes from a human donor in good health.

The genes are TRBV20-1 and TRBJ2-3; D possibly corresponds to TRBD2 (6 bases). The V end lost 0 bases, the J end lost 1 base, and 11 bases lay between the germline ends. This CDR3 is built from 15 residues. Germline loops: CDR1 DFQATT, CDR2 SNEGSKA (reference sequence). The CDR3 DNA follows: TGCAGTGCTAGAGATGTGGGGGGACGCACAGATACGCAGTATTTT. The encoded protein is CSARDVGGRTDTQYF.

The chain employs TRBV5-1 and TRBJ2-6; 7 bases line up with TRBD1. Per germline, CDR1 SGHRS and CDR2 YFSETQ. CDR3 length: 16 amino acids. V lost 6 bases to trimming and J lost 0 bases; unmatched junction nucleotides: 6. The CDR3 DNA sequence: TGCGCCAGCACGAGACAGGGTTTCTCTGGGGCCAACGTCCTGACTTTC. Translating gives CASTRQGFSGANVLTF. The full variable domain, with the rest looked up from reference TRBV5-1 and TRBJ2-6, is KAGVTQTPRYLIKTRGQQVTLSCSPISGHRSVSWYQQTPGQGLQFLFEYFSETQRNKGNFPGRFSGRQFSNSRSEMNVSTLELGDSALYLCASTRQGFSGANVLTFGAGSRLTVL.

This clonotype has more than one count but fewer than ten. This chain links TRBV20-1 with TRBJ1-4; 9 bases map to TRBD1. The CDR3 has 14 amino acids. V shed 4 bases, J shed 3 bases, and the junction held 3 bases outside the gene matches. The V gene's germline CDR1 is DFQATT and CDR2 SNEGSKA (reference sequence). The CDR3 bases are TGCAGTGCTACGGACAGGGGAGCTAATGAAAAACTGTTTTTT. Its protein product is CSATDRGANEKLFF.

The chain recombines TRBV28 with TRBJ2-3, with D uncertain. This CDR3 comprises 14 residues. Germline values: CDR1 MDHEN, CDR2 SYDVKM. Trimming took 4 bases from V and 2 from J, leaving 10 bases between them. CDR3 in amino acids: CASSSLRNTDTQYF. CDR3 in DNA: TGTGCCAGCAGTTCTTTAAGAAACACAGATACGCAGTATTTT. Variable domain in full (rest from reference TRBV28 and TRBJ2-3): DVKVTQSSRYLVKRTGEKVFLECVQDMDHENMFWYRQDPGLGLRLIYFSYDVKMKEKGDIPEGYSVSREKKERFSLILESASTNQTSMYLCASSSLRNTDTQYFGPGTRLTVL.

This clonotype was seen ten or more times. CDR3 protein: CASSLAPVHEQYF. CDR3 coding DNA: TGTGCCAGCAGCTTAGCTCCGGTCCACGAGCAGTACTTC. The chain couples TRBV7-9 to TRBJ2-7; D uncertain. In germline, CDR1 is SEHNR, CDR2 FQNEAQ (reference sequence). The CDR3 consists of 13 residues. The V and J ends lost 0 bases and 5 bases respectively, with 8 bases between them.

The V and J genes are TRBV7-8 and TRBJ2-7, with D unclear. CDR1 and CDR2 from the germline V gene are SGHVS and FQNEAQ. Trimming took 5 bases from V and 7 from J, leaving 15 bases between them. The CDR3 sequence is 13 residues long. Written as DNA, the CDR3 is TGTGCCAGCAGCCAGTCGGTGTGGTGGGAGCAGTACTTC. Translation: CASSQSVWWEQYF.

This clonotype was observed a single time. The gene calls are TRBV10-3 and TRBJ2-3, with 13 positions matching TRBD2. Trimming at V came to 10 bases and at J to 0 bases, leaving 16 bases not matched to a gene. The germline V gene has CDR1 ENHRY and CDR2 SYGVKD. CDR3 size: 19 residues. For the CDR3, the DNA is TGTGCCACCCAAGGTCGTACTAGCGGGGGGGCCTCTAGCACAGATACGCAGTATTTT. Amino acid sequence: CATQGRTSGGASSTDTQYF.

This chain connects TRBV20-1 to TRBJ1-4; 7 nucleotides match TRBD1. This CDR3 region has 12 residues. Germline CDR1 reads DFQATT; CDR2 reads SNEGSKA (reference sequence). The CDR3: CSSTGYNEKLFF. In nucleotides, the CDR3 is TGCAGCTCGACAGGGTATAATGAAAAACTGTTTTTT.

This chain connects TRBV7-8 to TRBJ1-1; D may be TRBD1 (5 bases). Germline V gives CDR1 SGHVS, CDR2 FQNEAQ. The CDR3 totals 15 residues. V was shortened by 3 bases and J by 5 bases, with 16 bases between the two germline ends. The CDR3: CASSFYEEGETEAFF. In nucleotides, the CDR3 is TGTGCCAGCAGCTTTTACGAGGAAGGGGAAACTGAAGCTTTCTTT.

This chain uses TRBV20-1 with TRBJ2-3; 7 bases line up with TRBD2. V shed 4 bases and J 0 bases; nucleotides not matched to a gene: 16. Germline values: CDR1 DFQATT, CDR2 SNEGSKA (reference sequence). This CDR3 contains 18 residues. This CDR3 is CSANPPWRGTISTDTQYF. In nucleotides, the CDR3 is TGCAGTGCTAACCCCCCATGGCGGGGGACCATTAGCACAGATACGCAGTATTTT.

The chain combines TRBV3-1 with TRBJ2-1; D may be TRBD1 (6 bases). Germline CDR1 is LGHDT and CDR2 is YNNKEL (reference sequence). This CDR3 comprises 16 residues. V lost 1 base and J lost 5, with 15 bases in between. As DNA, the CDR3 is TGTGCCAGCAGCCAAGGCGACAGGTATAGGAACAATGAGCAGTTCTTC. Protein product: CASSQGDRYRNNEQFF.

This clonotype was seen a few times. The chain employs TRBV5-4 and TRBJ2-4, with D possibly matching TRBD2 (5 bases). The germline V and J ends were trimmed by 3 bases and 13 bases, with 17 bases remaining between them. Germline CDR1 and CDR2: SGHNT and YYREEE (reference sequence). CDR3 size: 13 residues. The chain's CDR3 is CASSSLRTGEQYF. CDR3 nucleotides: TGTGCCAGCAGCTCCCTCAGGACTGGAGAGCAGTACTTC.